A selection of T cell receptor beta chains follows, all from one sample in a study of cytomegalovirus exposure and HLA in healthy donors. Using immunoSEQ multiplex PCR, the repertoire was profiled, and TCRdb retains in-frame clones only, with some absent. The repertoire consists of over 200,000 clones, with about 72% occurring once and the leading ten covering 3.8%. The sequencing sample was made of PBMCs. The receptor set was obtained from a male donor in good health and CMV-seronegative. CDR3s include the opening cysteine and the closing phenylalanine or tryptophan. The order of the fields is D gene, clone size, J gene, V gene, CDR3 protein, CDR3 DNA. D genes are given only for firm matches. Where a row states a size, it is once, few, many or the class of an expanded clone; other rows omit it.

D gene: TRBD2
clone size: -
J gene: TRBJ2-1
V gene: TRBV7-2
CDR3 protein: CASSLPGLAVSSYNEQFF
CDR3 DNA: TGTGCCAGCAGCTTACCCGGACTAGCGGTGAGCTCCTACAATGAGCAGTTCTTC

D gene: -
clone size: -
J gene: TRBJ2-1
V gene: TRBV28
CDR3 protein: CASSFYSARSYNEQFF
CDR3 DNA: TGTGCCAGCAGTTTTTATTCTGCGCGGTCCTACAATGAGCAGTTCTTC

D gene: -
clone size: -
J gene: TRBJ1-2
V gene: TRBV4-2
CDR3 protein: CASSPTELYGYTF
CDR3 DNA: TGTGCCAGCAGCCCGACAGAACTCTATGGCTACACCTTC

D gene: TRBD2
clone size: -
J gene: TRBJ2-5
V gene: TRBV9
CDR3 protein: CASSLFMGLEQETQYF
CDR3 DNA: TGTGCCAGCAGCCTCTTCATGGGACTAGAACAAGAGACCCAGTACTTC

D gene: TRBD1
clone size: -
J gene: TRBJ1-4
V gene: TRBV5-6
CDR3 protein: CASSGTGVGLSEKLFF
CDR3 DNA: TGTGCCAGCAGCGGCACAGGGGTAGGGCTTTCTGAAAAACTGTTTTTT

D gene: -
clone size: -
J gene: TRBJ2-6
V gene: TRBV27
CDR3 protein: CASSFLGATGANVLTF
CDR3 DNA: TGTGCCAGCAGTTTCCTTGGGGCGACGGGGGCCAACGTCCTGACTTTC

D gene: TRBD1
clone size: -
J gene: TRBJ2-7
V gene: TRBV7-9
CDR3 protein: CASSLPGTGGREQYF
CDR3 DNA: TGTGCCAGCAGCTTACCCGGGACAGGGGGGCGTGAGCAGTACTTC

D gene: -
clone size: -
J gene: TRBJ1-3
V gene: TRBV2
CDR3 protein: CASSTRHRQISGNTIYF
CDR3 DNA: TGTGCCAGCTCCACAAGACACCGTCAGATCTCTGGAAACACCATATATTTT

D gene: -
clone size: -
J gene: TRBJ2-2
V gene: TRBV19
CDR3 protein: CASSISQNTGELFF
CDR3 DNA: TGTGCCAGTAGTATCTCACAAAACACCGGGGAGCTGTTTTTT

D gene: TRBD1
clone size: -
J gene: TRBJ2-2
V gene: TRBV29-1
CDR3 protein: CSVGGQGGMGELFF
CDR3 DNA: TGCAGCGTCGGGGGACAGGGAGGGATGGGGGAGCTGTTTTTT

D gene: -
clone size: few
J gene: TRBJ1-1
V gene: TRBV27
CDR3 protein: CASLPELGRGNTEAFF
CDR3 DNA: TGTGCCAGCTTGCCCGAGCTTGGACGGGGGAACACTGAAGCTTTCTTT

D gene: -
clone size: -
J gene: TRBJ1-2
V gene: TRBV6-5
CDR3 protein: CASTSRQGPYGYTF
CDR3 DNA: TGTGCCAGCACTTCAAGGCAGGGGCCCTATGGCTACACCTTC

D gene: TRBD1
clone size: few
J gene: TRBJ2-7
V gene: TRBV18
CDR3 protein: CASSPTGMSSYEQYF
CDR3 DNA: TGTGCCAGCTCACCGACAGGGATGAGCTCCTACGAGCAGTACTTC

D gene: -
clone size: many
J gene: TRBJ1-2
V gene: TRBV5-6
CDR3 protein: CASSLLEGGHYGYTF
CDR3 DNA: TGTGCCAGCAGCTTGTTGGAGGGCGGGCACTATGGCTACACCTTC

D gene: TRBD1
clone size: -
J gene: TRBJ2-2
V gene: TRBV5-4
CDR3 protein: CASSPGQYNTGELFF
CDR3 DNA: TGTGCCAGCAGCCCGGGACAGTACAACACCGGGGAGCTGTTTTTT

D gene: -
clone size: -
J gene: TRBJ2-7
V gene: TRBV27
CDR3 protein: CASSSVDSPIEQYF
CDR3 DNA: TGTGCCAGCAGTTCTGTGGACTCCCCCATCGAGCAGTACTTC

D gene: -
clone size: -
J gene: TRBJ1-2
V gene: TRBV29-1
CDR3 protein: CSSTTPDRPESGYTF
CDR3 DNA: TGCAGCTCTACAACCCCGGACAGACCCGAGTCGGGCTACACCTTC

D gene: -
clone size: -
J gene: TRBJ1-2
V gene: TRBV4-1
CDR3 protein: CASSLPGRRNYGYTF
CDR3 DNA: TGCGCCAGCAGCCTACCGGGGAGACGGAACTATGGCTACACCTTC